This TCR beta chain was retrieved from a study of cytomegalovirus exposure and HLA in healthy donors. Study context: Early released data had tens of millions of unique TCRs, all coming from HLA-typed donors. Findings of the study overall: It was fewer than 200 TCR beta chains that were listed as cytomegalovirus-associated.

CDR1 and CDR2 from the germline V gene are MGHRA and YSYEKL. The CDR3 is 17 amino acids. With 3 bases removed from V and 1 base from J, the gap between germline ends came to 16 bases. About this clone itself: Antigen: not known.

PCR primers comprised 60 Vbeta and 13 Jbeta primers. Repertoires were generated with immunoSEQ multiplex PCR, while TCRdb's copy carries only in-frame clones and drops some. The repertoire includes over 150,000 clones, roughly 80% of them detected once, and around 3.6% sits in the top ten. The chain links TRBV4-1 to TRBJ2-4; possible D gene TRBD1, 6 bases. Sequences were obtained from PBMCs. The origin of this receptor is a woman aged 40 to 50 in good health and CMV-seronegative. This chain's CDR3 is CASSQPVTGGAKNIQYF. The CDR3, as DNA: TGCGCCAGCAGCCAGCCCGTGACAGGTGGGGCCAAAAACATTCAGTACTTC.